These 22 T cell receptor beta chains share one sample of origin, sequenced in a study of blood T cell repertoires in COVID-19. Profiling relied on immunoSEQ multiplex PCR, and the TCRdb table lists in-frame clones only, not all of them. The sample lists around 300,000 clones, about 91% occurring once. Sequenced input: peripheral blood. The receptors come from a woman aged 25 to 45 with COVID-19, enrolled during active disease.

The chain has TRBV7-9 and TRBJ1-1; weak D call: TRBD1 (6 bases). Germline V CDR1 and CDR2: SEHNR, FQNEAQ (reference sequence). The CDR3 has 15 amino acids. Trimming left V 5 bases short and J 0 bases short, with 13 bases between. In DNA, the CDR3 is TGTGCCAGCAGCCCACCTACAGGGCTGAACACTGAAGCTTTCTTT. This gives the protein CASSPPTGLNTEAFF. The full variable domain, its missing parts supplied by reference TRBV7-9 and TRBJ1-1, is DTGVSQNPRHKITKRGQNVTFRCDPISEHNRLYWYRQTLGQGPEFLTYFQNEAQLEKSRLLSDRFSAERPKGSFSTLEIQRTEQGDSAMYLCASSPPTGLNTEAFFGQGTRLTVV.

In its sample, this clone was seen a few times. This sequence joins TRBV21-1 and TRBJ1-4. TRBV21-1 is annotated as a pseudogene. This CDR3 has 12 residues. CDR3 DNA sequence: TGTGCCAGCAGCAAAAGCCGGGTCAAACTGTTTTTT. This gives the protein CASSKSRVKLFF.

The CDR3 bases are TGTGCCTGGAGCCTACAGGGATTGCCTGAAGCTTTCTTT. Amino acid sequence: CAWSLQGLPEAFF. This chain uses TRBV30 with TRBJ1-1; maybe TRBD1 (6 bases). The CDR3 is 13 residues long. Germline V gene sequence: CDR1 GTSNPN, CDR2 SVGIG (reference sequence). V was clipped by 3 bases and J by 6 bases, with 14 bases between them.

The rearrangement joins TRBV5-1 to TRBJ2-1, with 10 bases identical to TRBD2. J gave up 1 base and V 3 bases, and 1 base lay outside the gene matches. Germline lookup yields CDR1 SGHRS and CDR2 YFSETQ. The CDR3 sequence is 15 residues long. The CDR3 protein is CASSSTSGSYNEQFF. The CDR3, as DNA: TGCGCCAGCAGCTCGACTAGCGGGTCCTACAATGAGCAGTTCTTC.

This clone showed up just a few times. V gene TRBV6-1 combines with J gene TRBJ2-7; 15 nucleotides agree with TRBD2. Germline V gene sequence: CDR1 MNHNS, CDR2 SASEGT. The CDR3 has 18 amino acids. The ends lost 4 bases at V and 6 bases at J; junction bases unmatched: 13. This CDR3 reads CASSGPGLAGGSGFEQYV. The CDR3 nucleotides read TGTGCCAGCAGTGGGCCGGGACTAGCGGGGGGAAGCGGGTTCGAGCAGTACGTC.

V gene TRBV9 combines with J gene TRBJ2-1; 8 nucleotides agree with TRBD1. The CDR3 is 16 residues long. The germline V gene encodes CDR1 SGDLS and CDR2 YYNGEE. V dropped 1 base and J dropped 7; count of bases not matched to a gene: 10. CDR3 protein: CASSVRGYRGKNEQFF. DNA of the CDR3: TGTGCCAGCAGCGTAAGGGGGTACAGGGGGAAAAATGAGCAGTTCTTC.

This chain joins TRBV6-5 and TRBJ1-2, with 7 bases aligning to TRBD1. This CDR3 comprises 15 residues. The V segment lost 2 bases and the J segment 6 bases; nucleotides outside the gene matches: 9. CDR1 and CDR2 (germline): MNHEY, SVGAGI. DNA of the CDR3: TGTGCCAGCAGTTACCATCCAGGGGGTGGGAATGGCTACACCTTC. Translation: CASSYHPGGGNGYTF.

CDR3 nucleotide sequence: TGTGCCACCGTTCGGGACAGCGTCCCTGGAAACACCATATATTTT. This translates into CATVRDSVPGNTIYF. The chain has TRBV19 and TRBJ1-3; the match to TRBD1 covers 7 bases. In germline, CDR1 is LNHDA, CDR2 SQIVND (reference sequence). The CDR3 totals 15 residues. V gave up 10 bases and J gave up 2 bases; unmatched junction bases: 11.

This rearrangement joins TRBV10-2 to TRBJ1-3; no clear D gene. V was clipped by 4 bases and J by 2 bases, with 6 bases between them. This CDR3 region has 13 residues. CDR1 and CDR2 from the germline V gene are WSHSY and SAAADI. Here the CDR3 DNA reads TGCGCCAGCAGTGGAGAAGCTGGAAACACCATATATTTT. This gives the protein CASSGEAGNTIYF.

This clone was seen only once. The rearrangement links TRBV28 to TRBJ1-1; TRBD1 matches 8 bases. V dropped 4 bases and J dropped 5; count of bases not matched to a gene: 9. The CDR3 contains 15 residues. Germline V CDR1 and CDR2: MDHEN, SYDVKM. In nucleotides, the CDR3 is TGTGCCAGCAGTTCCCGGACAGGGACAAGGACTGAAGCTTTCTTT. Translated: CASSSRTGTRTEAFF. The entire variable domain, with the rest obtained from reference TRBV28 and TRBJ1-1, is as follows: DVKVTQSSRYLVKRTGEKVFLECVQDMDHENMFWYRQDPGLGLRLIYFSYDVKMKEKGDIPEGYSVSREKKERFSLILESASTNQTSMYLCASSSRTGTRTEAFFGQGTRLTVV.

The genes are TRBV19 and TRBJ2-7; possible D gene TRBD2, 6 bases. V gave up 1 base and J gave up 0 bases, with 10 bases separating them. Per the germline V gene, CDR1 is LNHDA and CDR2 is SQIVND (reference sequence). CDR3 length: 15 residues. For the CDR3, the DNA is TGTGCCAGTAGTATAGTAGCGGACTCCTCCTACGAGCAGTACTTC. It yields the protein CASSIVADSSYEQYF.

The chain couples TRBV5-1 to TRBJ1-1, with 7 bases fitting TRBD1. The CDR3 contains 15 residues. With 4 bases clipped from V and 7 bases from J, the junction kept 13 bases outside the gene matches. Germline lookup yields CDR1 SGHRS and CDR2 YFSETQ. CDR3 region: CASSMSTGEVGEAFF. CDR3 in DNA: TGCGCCAGCAGCATGAGTACAGGGGAGGTGGGTGAAGCTTTCTTT. The entire variable domain, with the rest obtained from reference TRBV5-1 and TRBJ1-1, is as follows: KAGVTQTPRYLIKTRGQQVTLSCSPISGHRSVSWYQQTPGQGLQFLFEYFSETQRNKGNFPGRFSGRQFSNSRSEMNVSTLELGDSALYLCASSMSTGEVGEAFFGQGTRLTVV.

The J gene is TRBJ2-2, the V gene TRBV27; 9 bases fit TRBD1. The V gene's germline CDR1 is MNHEY and CDR2 SMNVEV (reference sequence). Trimming at V came to 3 bases and at J to 5 bases, leaving 7 bases not matched to a gene. This CDR3 contains 16 residues. CDR3 protein: CASSLEGQGWTGELFF. The CDR3 DNA is TGTGCCAGCAGTTTGGAGGGACAGGGTTGGACCGGGGAGCTGTTTTTT.

V usage is TRBV7-8 and J usage is TRBJ1-1, with D possibly TRBD1 on 5 matching bases. Germline CDR1 SGHVS, CDR2 FQNEAQ. V was trimmed by 5 bases and J by 2 bases, leaving 18 bases between them. The CDR3 sequence is 16 residues long. The CDR3 nucleotides are TGTGCCAGCAGCCCAATCGACACAGGTCCTAACACTGAAGCTTTCTTT. Its protein is CASSPIDTGPNTEAFF.

This sequence joins TRBV11-3 and TRBJ2-1; 8 bases are shared with TRBD1. This CDR3 comprises 14 residues. Germline trimming cut 5 bases from V and 3 bases from J; bases unmatched to any gene: 3. From germline, CDR1 is SGHNT and CDR2 YENEEA. The CDR3 sequence: CASSLGQGYNEQFF. For the CDR3, the DNA is TGTGCCAGCAGCCTCGGACAGGGCTACAATGAGCAGTTCTTC.

The genes are TRBV5-8 and TRBJ1-5; D may be TRBD1 (6 bases). Trimming cost V 7 bases and J 5 bases, with 10 bases left between them. Germline CDR1 and CDR2: SGHTS and YDEGEE. This CDR3 is built from 12 residues. The CDR3, as DNA: TGTGCCAGCGGCCAGGGGTATCAGCCCCAGCATTTT. The encoded protein is CASGQGYQPQHF.

The chain uses TRBV28 and TRBJ1-1; no firm D call. There are 14 residues in the CDR3. The V end lost 2 bases, the J end lost 10 bases, and 17 bases lay between the germline ends. Germline V gene sequence: CDR1 MDHEN, CDR2 SYDVKM. The DNA of the CDR3 is TGTGCCAGCAGTTTACCAGGACCCGGCCGGGGAGCTTTCTTT. This encodes CASSLPGPGRGAFF. The full variable domain, with the rest looked up from reference TRBV28 and TRBJ1-1, is DVKVTQSSRYLVKRTGEKVFLECVQDMDHENMFWYRQDPGLGLRLIYFSYDVKMKEKGDIPEGYSVSREKKERFSLILESASTNQTSMYLCASSLPGPGRGAFFGQGTRLTVV.

The CDR3 sequence: CASSGLAEQETQYF. Written as DNA, the CDR3 is TGTGCCAGTAGCGGACTAGCGGAGCAAGAGACCCAGTACTTC. V is TRBV19 and J is TRBJ2-5; TRBD2 agrees at 10 bases. The CDR3 is 14 amino acids. The junction had 3 bases not matched to a gene; V was cut back by 6 bases and J by 2 bases. Germline V gene lookup returns CDR1 LNHDA and CDR2 SQIVND (reference sequence).

The genes are TRBV5-1 and TRBJ1-5; 10 bases line up with TRBD1. This CDR3 is built from 13 residues. Germline V gives CDR1 SGHRS, CDR2 YFSETQ. The ends lost 9 bases at V and 7 bases at J; junction bases unmatched: 7. CDR3 amino acids: CAISGTGDQPQHF. The CDR3 DNA follows: TGCGCCATTTCCGGGACAGGGGACCAGCCCCAGCATTTT.

The rearrangement links TRBV20-1 to TRBJ2-7; TRBD2 agrees at 9 bases. Germline lookup yields CDR1 DFQATT and CDR2 SNEGSKA (reference sequence). The CDR3 totals 14 residues. V was clipped by 3 bases and J by 2 bases; unmatched bases: 5. The CDR3: CSASVAGETYEQYF. CDR3 bases: TGCAGTGCTAGTGTAGCGGGAGAGACCTACGAGCAGTACTTC.

The genes are TRBV13 and TRBJ1-5; 7 bases fit TRBD1. The CDR3 is 13 amino acids. CDR1 is PRHDT, CDR2 FYEKMQ, per germline (reference sequence). The V and J ends lost 6 bases and 7 bases, in that order; junction bases with no gene match: 6. The CDR3 bases are TGTGCCAGCAGTTACAGGGGAAACCAGCCCCAGCATTTT. It codes for CASSYRGNQPQHF.

The genes are TRBV20-1 and TRBJ1-4, with D possibly matching TRBD1 (6 bases). This CDR3 region has 14 residues. CDR1 and CDR2 from the germline V gene are DFQATT and SNEGSKA (reference sequence). The V end lost 3 bases, the J end lost 6 bases, and 14 bases lay between the germline ends. The DNA of the CDR3 is TGCAGTGCTAGTGGTACGGGGGGCCATGAAAAACTGTTTTTT. Amino acids: CSASGTGGHEKLFF.